The 24 T cell receptor beta chains given below trace back to one sample, sequenced in a study of T cell responses to AZD1222 COVID-19 vaccine. Libraries were prepared by immunoSEQ multiplex PCR; TCRdb keeps only in-frame clonotypes and omits some of them. The table shows around 140,000 clones, with approximately 85% occurring only once. The input for sequencing was peripheral blood, taken on day 0 of AZD1222 vaccination. The receptors stem from an adult in good health.

The chain carries TRBV12-3 or TRBV12-4 and TRBJ1-3; TRBD1 agrees at 7 bases. V was pared by 10 bases and J by 1 base, with 1 base of the junction left unmatched. The CDR3 sequence is 12 residues long. Written as DNA, the CDR3 is TGTGCCACGACAGGGTCTGGAAACACCATATATTTT. Translation: CATTGSGNTIYF.

V is TRBV30 and J is TRBJ1-2; D call uncertain. The CDR3 is made up of 13 amino acids. Trimming cost V 5 bases and J 6 bases, with 16 bases left between them. Germline V gene lookup returns CDR1 GTSNPN and CDR2 SVGIG (reference sequence). DNA for the CDR3: TGTGCCTGGGGGTGGCTCCCGGAGGATGGCTACACCTTC. Residues: CAWGWLPEDGYTF.

The gene calls are TRBV5-1 and TRBJ1-2, with 7 bases fitting TRBD1. J gave up 4 bases and V 3 bases, and 9 bases lay outside the gene matches. Per germline, CDR1 SGHRS and CDR2 YFSETQ. The CDR3 has 15 residues. CDR3 sequence reads: CASSSLQGSGYGYTF. The CDR3 DNA follows: TGCGCCAGCAGCTCTTTACAGGGGTCCGGCTATGGCTACACCTTC.

The chain joins TRBV27 to TRBJ1-6; D possibly corresponds to TRBD1 (6 bases). Trimming took off 5 bases at V and 7 bases at J, with 15 bases between the two ends. CDR1 MNHEY and CDR2 SMNVEV come from the germline V gene (reference sequence). The CDR3 consists of 15 residues. DNA of the CDR3: TGTGCCAGCAGTCCTAGGGGGGTGGAGAATTCACCCCTCCACTTT. Translation gives CASSPRGVENSPLHF.

The chain has TRBV7-7 and TRBJ2-1; possibly TRBD2 for D (5 bases). Per the germline V gene, CDR1 is SSHAT and CDR2 is FNYEAQ (reference sequence). The CDR3 runs to 14 residues. The CDR3 protein is CASALGPTSPEQFF. Written as DNA, the CDR3 is TGTGCTAGCGCGCTCGGGCCAACTTCACCAGAGCAGTTCTTC.

This chain joins TRBV19 and TRBJ1-2; TRBD1 matches at 7 bases. With V trimmed by 6 bases and J by 4 bases, 11 bases remained unmatched. This CDR3 is 15 amino acids long. In germline, CDR1 is LNHDA, CDR2 SQIVND (reference sequence). Written as DNA, the CDR3 is TGTGCCAGTAGCCGGACCGGGACAGTCTTCTATGGCTACACCTTC. This sequence encodes CASSRTGTVFYGYTF.

The chain has TRBV11-3 and TRBJ1-1, with D possibly matching TRBD1 (5 bases). Germline CDR1 is SGHNT and CDR2 is YENEEA. The CDR3 consists of 12 residues. Trimming pared 0 bases from V and 11 bases from J, leaving 10 bases between. The CDR3 DNA sequence: TGTGCCAGCAGCTTAGAGGGGGGAACGGCTTTCTTT. Its translation is CASSLEGGTAFF.

The J gene is TRBJ1-2, the V gene TRBV19; D unclear. V was pared by 3 bases and J by 2 bases, with 7 bases between. Germline V lookup: CDR1 LNHDA, CDR2 SQIVND (reference sequence). The CDR3 spans 13 residues. The CDR3 DNA reads TGTGCCAGTAGTATTGCAGAAAACTATGGCTACACCTTC. It codes for CASSIAENYGYTF.

This chain links TRBV28 with TRBJ1-5; 11 nucleotides align to TRBD1. This CDR3 has 15 residues. V trimming: 2 bases; J trimming: 9 bases; junction bases outside the gene matches: 6. CDR1 is MDHEN, CDR2 SYDVKM, per germline. Written as DNA, the CDR3 is TGTGCCAGCAGTTTACCGGGACAGGGGGGACCGCCCCAGCATTTT. Encoded protein: CASSLPGQGGPPQHF.

This clone appeared a single time. CDR3 bases: TGTGCCAGCAGCCAAGAACTAGCGGTCCTGAGCTCCTACGAGCAGTACTTC. Translation gives CASSQELAVLSSYEQYF. The chain uses TRBV4-2 and TRBJ2-7, with 8 bases matching TRBD2. The CDR3 spans 17 residues. Germline assignment: CDR1 LGHNA and CDR2 YNFKEQ. The junction had 7 bases not matched to a gene; V was cut back by 0 bases and J by 0 bases.

V usage is TRBV11-2 and J usage is TRBJ2-7; TRBD2 might be the D (7 bases). Deletions cut 7 bases from V and 3 bases from J, with 22 bases between. Per the germline V gene, CDR1 is SGHAT and CDR2 is FQNNGV. The CDR3 covers 16 residues. CDR3 sequence reads: CASILGSGGAYYEQYF. The CDR3 nucleotides are TGTGCCAGCATCCTTGGTTCGGGGGGCGCTTACTACGAGCAGTACTTC.

The CDR3 protein is CASSLFNQPQHF. CDR3 coding DNA: TGTGCCAGCAGTTTATTCAATCAGCCCCAGCATTTT. This chain links TRBV28 with TRBJ1-5; D ambiguous. V lost 1 base to trimming and J lost 3 bases, with 1 base between them. The CDR3 runs 12 residues. CDR1 is MDHEN, CDR2 SYDVKM, per germline. The full variable domain, rest sourced from reference TRBV28 and TRBJ1-5, is DVKVTQSSRYLVKRTGEKVFLECVQDMDHENMFWYRQDPGLGLRLIYFSYDVKMKEKGDIPEGYSVSREKKERFSLILESASTNQTSMYLCASSLFNQPQHFGDGTRLSIL.

The chain combines TRBV7-8 with TRBJ2-3; 9 nucleotides agree with TRBD2. The V and J ends lost 5 bases and 6 bases, in that order; junction bases with no gene match: 15. The CDR3 extends over 17 amino acids. In germline, CDR1 is SGHVS, CDR2 FQNEAQ. CDR3 bases: TGTGCCAGCAGCACCCCCGTCGGGCGGGGGGGCGGGGATACGCAGTATTTT. Amino acids: CASSTPVGRGGGDTQYF.

The V and J genes are TRBV5-1 and TRBJ2-1; D is perhaps TRBD2 (5 bases). This CDR3 is built from 16 residues. Trimming pared 4 bases from V and 1 base from J, leaving 15 bases between. CDR1 and CDR2 (germline): SGHRS, YFSETQ. The CDR3 DNA follows: TGCGCCAGCAGCAACGCAGACGGGAATTCCTACAATGAGCAGTTCTTC. Its translation: CASSNADGNSYNEQFF. The full variable domain, its missing parts supplied by reference TRBV5-1 and TRBJ2-1, is KAGVTQTPRYLIKTRGQQVTLSCSPISGHRSVSWYQQTPGQGLQFLFEYFSETQRNKGNFPGRFSGRQFSNSRSEMNVSTLELGDSALYLCASSNADGNSYNEQFFGPGTRLTVL.

The gene calls are TRBV5-1 and TRBJ1-1; D may be TRBD1 (5 bases). The germline gives CDR1 SGHRS, CDR2 YFSETQ. V lost 3 bases to trimming and J lost 2 bases, with 11 bases between them. The CDR3 totals 14 residues. The CDR3 loop is CASSWGQGNTEAFF. The CDR3, as DNA: TGCGCCAGCAGCTGGGGTCAGGGAAACACTGAAGCTTTCTTT.

This sequence joins TRBV9 and TRBJ1-2; D unresolved. Germline CDR1 and CDR2: SGDLS and YYNGEE. V was clipped by 3 bases and J by 2 bases, with 11 bases between them. CDR3 length: 14 amino acids. CDR3 sequence: CASSGMNRNYGYTF. CDR3 coding DNA: TGTGCCAGCAGCGGAATGAACAGAAACTATGGCTACACCTTC.

V usage is TRBV7-2 and J usage is TRBJ1-5; 9 bases map to TRBD1. The germline V gene has CDR1 SGHTA and CDR2 FQGNSA. With V trimmed by 6 bases and J by 0 bases, 6 bases remained unmatched. This CDR3 has 16 amino acids. CDR3 protein: CASSLQGAPSNQPQHF. The CDR3 DNA sequence: TGTGCCAGCAGTCTACAGGGGGCCCCTAGCAATCAGCCCCAGCATTTT.

This chain uses TRBV7-9 with TRBJ1-1; TRBD1 matches 8 bases. Germline CDR1 reads SEHNR; CDR2 reads FQNEAQ (reference sequence). With 4 bases clipped from V and 3 bases from J, the junction kept 4 bases outside the gene matches. The CDR3 covers 14 residues. CDR3 protein: CASSSQGGYTEAFF. The CDR3 nucleotides are TGTGCCAGCAGCTCACAGGGGGGGTACACTGAAGCTTTCTTT.

The chain is built from TRBV7-9 and TRBJ2-7, with D tentatively TRBD1 (5 bases). The germline V gene encodes CDR1 SEHNR and CDR2 FQNEAQ (reference sequence). Between the trimmed V and J ends, which lost 5 bases and 2 bases, there was a span of 13 bases. The CDR3 consists of 14 residues. CDR3 sequence reads: CASSPSGMAYEQYF. In DNA form, the CDR3 reads TGTGCCAGCAGCCCATCAGGGATGGCCTACGAGCAGTACTTC.

This clone was recorded only once. The chain links TRBV30 to TRBJ1-2; a possible D gene is TRBD1 (6 bases). The CDR3 spans 13 residues. Between the trimmed V and J ends, which lost 5 bases and 5 bases, there was a span of 15 bases. Looked up from germline, CDR1 is GTSNPN and CDR2 is SVGIG (reference sequence). The CDR3 coding sequence is TGTGCCTGGGGGACACCCAGCTATTATGGCTACACCTTC. Protein: CAWGTPSYYGYTF.

The chain links TRBV30 to TRBJ1-2; D not certain. Germline CDR1 is GTSNPN and CDR2 is SVGIG (reference sequence). This CDR3 has 14 residues. The V end was cut by 1 base, the J end by 2 bases, with 11 bases between. This CDR3 is CAWSGLSNNYGYTF. As DNA, the CDR3 is TGTGCCTGGAGTGGTCTGTCCAACAACTATGGCTACACCTTC.

The chain couples TRBV6-4 to TRBJ1-2; 7 nucleotides agree with TRBD1. The CDR3 extends over 14 amino acids. The ends lost 2 bases at V and 8 bases at J; junction bases unmatched: 8. The V gene's germline CDR1 is MRHNA and CDR2 SNTAGT. The CDR3 DNA reads TGTGCCAGCAGTGACGGTAGACAGGGACGAGGCTACACCTTC. It yields the protein CASSDGRQGRGYTF.

The chain uses TRBV4-2 and TRBJ2-1; possible D gene TRBD2, 5 bases. Trimming removed 7 bases from V and 6 bases from J, with 7 bases in between. The CDR3 has 11 residues. Germline values: CDR1 LGHNA, CDR2 YNFKEQ. CDR3 residues: CASTRGNEQFF. CDR3 coding DNA: TGTGCCAGCACCCGGGGCAATGAGCAGTTCTTC.

The gene calls are TRBV7-8 and TRBJ2-7; TRBD1 matches at 7 bases. The ends lost 1 base at V and 3 bases at J; junction bases unmatched: 3. Per germline, CDR1 SGHVS and CDR2 FQNEAQ. The CDR3 runs to 14 residues. The CDR3: CASSLDQGVYEQYF. The CDR3 DNA reads TGTGCCAGCAGCTTAGACCAGGGGGTCTACGAGCAGTACTTC. The full variable domain, completed using reference TRBV7-8 and TRBJ2-7, is GAGVSQSPRYKVAKRGQDVALRCDPISGHVSLFWYQQALGQGPEFLTYFQNEAQLDKSGLPSDRFFAERPEGSVSTLKIQRTQQEDSAVYLCASSLDQGVYEQYFGPGTRLTVT.